This TCR beta chain derives from a study of T cell responses to AZD1222 COVID-19 vaccine. At the level of the study: Second-dose intervals near 4 or 12 weeks were combined.

Study results and caveats: Donors were mostly white British, more females; clonal diversity possibly underestimated.

Germline V gene lookup returns CDR1 LGHNT and CDR2 FRNRAP. This CDR3 spans 13 amino acids. V was trimmed by 8 bases and J by 6 bases, leaving 11 bases between them. On this clone itself: Its target is not known.

Here immunoSEQ multiplex PCR was the method, and the copy in TCRdb shows in-frame clones only, minus some. The repertoire holds 150,000 to 200,000 clones, with roughly 89% as singletons. V usage is TRBV12-5 and J usage is TRBJ1-6; D is uncertain. The sequence derives from an adult in good health. Here the sequenced sample was peripheral blood, taken on day 0 of AZD1222 vaccination. The CDR3 bases are TGTGCTAGTTCAAGACAACCTAATTCACCCCTCCACTTT. This encodes CASSRQPNSPLHF.